A single sample is the source of the 11 T cell receptor beta chains below, sequenced in a study of CD8 T cells in ankylosing spondylitis. Broader study findings: A motif in TCR beta, a set of under ten highly homologous variants, appeared characteristic of ankylosing spondylitis blood.

Which antigens these TCRs recognize remains unknown. Each CDR3 protein is one row after TCRdb ran MiXCR on the 5' RACE reads. There are 750,000 to 850,000 distinct CDR3 sequences in the sample; 10% to 15% occur only once, and roughly 0.51% lies in the top ten. The sequencing sample was made of blood, either unsorted or a sorted T cell fraction (not recorded which). The receptors were gathered from a male donor with ankylosing spondylitis.

This clonotype was counted many times. This rearrangement joins TRBV4-3 to TRBJ2-7, with 8 positions matching TRBD1. The CDR3 runs 15 residues. CDR1 is LGHNA, CDR2 YSLEER, per germline. The V segment lost 4 bases and the J segment 3 bases; nucleotides outside the gene matches: 8. CDR3 region: CASSRTGTGLYEQYF. The DNA of the CDR3 is TGCGCCAGCAGCCGTACCGGGACAGGCCTCTACGAGCAGTACTTC.

This clonotype came up a few times. This chain uses TRBV4-3 with TRBJ2-2; the D is unclear. Trimming left V 0 bases short and J 1 base short, with 9 bases between. Per germline, CDR1 LGHNA and CDR2 YSLEER. The length of the CDR3 is 16 residues. CDR3 sequence (DNA): TGCGCCAGCAGCCAAGACCTTCTAGAGAACACCGGGGAGCTGTTTTTT. This encodes CASSQDLLENTGELFF.

This clonotype was seen a few times. The chain has TRBV29-1 and TRBJ2-3; a possible D gene is TRBD1 (5 bases). The V and J ends lost 4 bases and 10 bases respectively, with 12 bases between them. This CDR3 is built from 11 residues. Germline lookup yields CDR1 SQVTM and CDR2 ANQGSEA. CDR3 in DNA: TGCAGCGTTGGGGGCGCCCCAGCGCAGTATTTT. Translation: CSVGGAPAQYF.

The rearrangement joins TRBV4-2 to TRBJ2-5, with 7 bases matching TRBD2. CDR1 is LGHNA and CDR2 is YNFKEQ in the germline V gene. J lost 0 bases, V lost 5 bases, and 6 bases had no gene match. The CDR3 is made up of 15 amino acids. The DNA of the CDR3 is TGTGCCAGCAGCAGGGGCGGGGGATACCAAGAGACCCAGTACTTC. It yields the protein CASSRGGGYQETQYF.

Many counts were recorded for this clonotype. This chain uses TRBV20-1 with TRBJ1-1; 9 bases line up with TRBD1. Losses at the gene ends were 5 bases for V and 5 bases for J; bases not matched to a gene: 9. The CDR3 sequence is 14 residues long. CDR1 DFQATT and CDR2 SNEGSKA come from the germline V gene (reference sequence). The CDR3 here is CSADTGQGRTEAFF. The CDR3 DNA reads TGCAGTGCTGACACGGGACAGGGAAGAACTGAAGCTTTCTTT.

This clonotype was seen ten or more times. The rearrangement uses TRBV7-8 and TRBJ2-7, with D uncertain. The CDR3 totals 13 residues. V lost 1 base and J 2 bases, leaving 6 bases between the germline ends. Germline CDR1 SGHVS, CDR2 FQNEAQ. In DNA, the CDR3 is TGTGCCAGCAGCTTAGTGGCAGCCTACGAGCAGTACTTC. This sequence encodes CASSLVAAYEQYF.

This clonotype was detected many times. The chain joins TRBV7-2 to TRBJ2-7; 10 bases fit TRBD2. Looked up from germline, CDR1 is SGHTA and CDR2 is FQGNSA. The V and J ends lost 2 bases and 2 bases, in that order; junction bases with no gene match: 3. CDR3 length: 15 amino acids. CDR3 in DNA: TGTGCCAGCAGCTTAACCCTAGCGGGAGCCTACGAGCAGTACTTC. Translating gives CASSLTLAGAYEQYF.

This clonotype has at least ten counts. The chain recombines TRBV3-1 with TRBJ2-1, with 8 bases identical to TRBD2. V lost 1 base and J lost 4; bases outside the gene matches: 0. Germline V gives CDR1 LGHDT, CDR2 YNNKEL (reference sequence). CDR3 length equals 14 residues. The CDR3 loop reads CASSQGGGYNEQFF. The DNA for the CDR3 is TGTGCCAGCAGCCAAGGCGGGGGGTACAATGAGCAGTTCTTC.

In its sample, this clonotype was seen a few times. The chain joins TRBV20-1 to TRBJ2-5, with a possible D match to TRBD2 (6 bases). The CDR3 sequence is 13 residues long. Per the germline V gene, CDR1 is DFQATT and CDR2 is SNEGSKA (reference sequence). V gave up 6 bases and J gave up 0 bases, with 11 bases separating them. CDR3 bases: TGCAGTGCATGGACTACGTACCAAGAGACCCAGTACTTC. Protein product: CSAWTTYQETQYF.

The CDR3 nucleotides read TGTGCCAGCAGCCGAGCCTGGGAGCCAGATACGCAGTATTTT. It translates to CASSRAWEPDTQYF. This rearrangement joins TRBV11-2 to TRBJ2-3; tentative D call: TRBD2 (5 bases). The CDR3 spans 14 residues. Germline V gene lookup returns CDR1 SGHAT and CDR2 FQNNGV. V lost 5 bases and J lost 4, with 13 bases in between.

This chain joins TRBV12-3 or TRBV12-4 and TRBJ2-5; D remains ambiguous. V lost 0 bases and J 4 bases, leaving 12 bases between the germline ends. The CDR3 extends over 15 amino acids. CDR3 coding DNA: TGTGCCAGCAGTTTAGCGAGCATAGGTACAGAGACCCAGTACTTC. Translating it yields CASSLASIGTETQYF.